This T cell receptor beta chain was sequenced for a study of blood T cell repertoires in COVID-19 (dated by TCRdb to between 2020 and 2021). Background on the whole study: Samples from collaborators originated in the United States, Italy and Spain and spanned both the acute and convalescent phases of COVID-19. The material from the prospective study consisted of cDNA or gDNA derived from T cells, B-cell-depleted T cells, or PBMCs. Deeply sampled blood TCRbeta repertoires from subjects exposed to, actively infected with, or recovered from COVID-19 were included in the dataset. The repertoires were made available in a free public database intended to serve as a resource for research on the immune response to SARS-CoV-2. The samples were drawn from two sources: the first 160 participants of the ongoing ImmuneRACE study, and approximately 1,300 subjects contributed by 6 global collaborators. A de-identified subject ID, COVID-19 status, age in years and sex were almost always included in the sample metadata. Where HLA class I and class II types were available, the types were taken from metadata supplied by the sample provider, not from assay-based typing.

Study-wide findings and limitations: The quantity of clinical and demographic metadata differed by source and by participant and was supplied without curation.

The immunoSEQ Assay, a bias-controlled multiplex PCR, was used to amplify TCRbeta CDR3 regions from genomic DNA. Regarding the original processing steps: The number of nucleated cells in each sample was estimated from the amplification of reference gene primers within the assay. To quantify the absolute abundance of each unique TCRbeta CDR3 rearrangement, sequence reads were collapsed and filtered. For each sample, productive Simpson clonality was calculated as the square root of Simpson's diversity index across productive rearrangements. In TCRdb, the immuneACCESS table is reduced to in-frame sequences with V and J assigned. These tables do not hold every clone; where another copy was compared, an unresolved V gene accounts for under half, and the others remain unexplained. V, J and clone size derive from that table, while D and trimming were established from the DNA sequence. In all, the sample holds about 150,000 clones, and around 90% of those were seen once. The top ten clones comprise 3.5% to 4.5% of the sample.

With respect to this clone: Its antigen remains undetermined. No much larger clone is present one base from it, and per-base qualities are unavailable.

Participants in the prospective study were enrolled through a virtual design, were aged about 18 to 90 years, and lived in some 24 United States geographic areas. Cohort assignment in the prospective study relied on participant-reported clinical history from a screening survey and a study questionnaire. Exposed participants were defined as having been in contact with someone with a PCR-confirmed or clinician-diagnosed COVID-19 case within 2 weeks of study entry. Mobile phlebotomists in the prospective study collected whole blood, serum and a nasopharyngeal or oropharyngeal swab from every participant. Participants in the prospective study had the option to provide additional blood draws and questionnaires over an approximately 2-month period. Prospective study blood samples were shipped either frozen or at room temperature before DNA extraction. The sample consisted of PBMCs or T cells enriched from blood (not recorded which). The origin of this receptor is a woman in her thirties or forties who had been exposed to COVID-19.

The CDR3 region has the sequence CASSPTGGYNYGYTF. The DNA sequence reads TGCGCCAGCAGCCCTACAGGGGGATATAACTATGGCTACACCTTC. This sequence uses TRBV4-1 and TRBJ1-2; 8 middle bases align to TRBD1. The CDR3 covers 15 residues, taking in both the cysteine and the phenylalanine. Here the CDR3 DNA is all that survives: 45 bases in frame from base 1. The germline V gene specifies MGHRA as CDR1 and YSYEKL as CDR2. From V the trimming removes 4 bases and from J it removes 1 base, while the gene matches leave 5 bases of the junction unaccounted for.